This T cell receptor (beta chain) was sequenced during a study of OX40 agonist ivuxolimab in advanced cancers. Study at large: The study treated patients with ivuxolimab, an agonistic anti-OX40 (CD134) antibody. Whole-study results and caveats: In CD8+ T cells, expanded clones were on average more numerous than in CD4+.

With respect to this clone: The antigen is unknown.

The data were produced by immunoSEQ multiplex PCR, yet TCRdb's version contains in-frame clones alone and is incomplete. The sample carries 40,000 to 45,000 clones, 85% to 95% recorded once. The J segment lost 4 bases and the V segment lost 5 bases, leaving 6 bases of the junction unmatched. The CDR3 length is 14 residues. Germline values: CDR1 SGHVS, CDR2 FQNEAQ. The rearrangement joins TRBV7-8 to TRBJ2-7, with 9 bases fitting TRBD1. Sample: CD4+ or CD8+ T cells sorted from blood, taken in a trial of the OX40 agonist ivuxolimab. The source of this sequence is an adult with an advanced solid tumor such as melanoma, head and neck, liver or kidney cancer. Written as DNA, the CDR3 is TGTGCCAGCAGCCCCCCGGGACAGGGATACGAGCAGTACTTC. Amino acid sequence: CASSPPGQGYEQYF.